The entry below gives a single TCR beta chain sequence along with its context. It has no known antigen specificity. No base quality values were provided; no much bigger clone lies one nucleotide off. This sample was included in a study of blood T cell repertoires in COVID-19 (dated by TCRdb to about 2020). Background on the whole study: Samples covering the acute and convalescent phases of COVID-19 were provided by collaborators in the United States, Italy and Spain. The prospective study material was composed of cDNA or gDNA derived from T cells, B-cell-depleted T cells, or PBMCs. Subjects who had been exposed to COVID-19, were actively infected with it, or had recovered from it provided the deeply sampled blood TCRbeta repertoires that made up the dataset. A freely available public database, intended as a resource for researchers studying the immune response to SARS-CoV-2, is where the repertoires were released. The samples were drawn from the first 160 participants of the ongoing ImmuneRACE study and from 1,200 or so subjects provided by 6 global collaborators. Sample metadata almost always included a de-identified subject ID, COVID-19 status, age in years and sex. Where HLA class I and class II types were available, the types were taken from metadata supplied by the sample provider, not from assay-based typing.

The collaborating institutions used their own protocols to collect whole blood in K2EDTA tubes. For TCRbeta analysis, collaborator samples were shipped as frozen whole blood, as isolated PBMCs, or as DNA extracted from either sample type. The immunoSEQ Assay, a bias-controlled multiplex PCR, was used to amplify TCRbeta CDR3 regions from genomic DNA. In the original analysis: The number of nucleated cells in each sample was estimated from the amplification of reference gene primers within the assay. To quantify the absolute abundance of each unique TCRbeta CDR3 rearrangement, sequence reads were collapsed and filtered. For each sample, productive Simpson clonality was calculated by taking the square root of Simpson's diversity index across productive rearrangements. In its TCRdb copy, this immuneACCESS table keeps in-frame sequences only and misses some clones. Where compared with another copy, unresolved V genes explain less than half of these, and the others have no known cause. That table supplies the V and J calls and clone size; D and trimming were determined from the DNA. In this sample the table shows approximately 77,000 clones, roughly 89% of which occur a single time. Roughly 2% of the sample is held by the ten biggest clonotypes.

The study at large found these results: How much clinical and demographic metadata was included differed by source and by participant, and the metadata was provided uncurated.

Reading from cysteine to phenylalanine, the CDR3 counts 16 amino acids. Only the CDR3 portion is preserved as DNA: 48 bases, with reading frame beginning at the first base. V loses 4 bases, J loses 3 bases, and the germline ends lie 17 bases apart. The CDR1 and CDR2 encoded by the germline V gene are SGDLS and YYNGEE. Recombination connected TRBV9 to TRBJ1-5; the D gene cannot be named for sure. Input material: peripheral blood. The receptor comes from a man aged 25-40 years with acute or convalescent COVID-19. The DNA sequence reads TGTGCCAGCAGCATACCATTACAAGAAAACAATCAGCCCCAGCATTTT. The encoded protein is CASSIPLQENNQPQHF.